These 7 T cell receptor beta chains share one sample of origin, sequenced in a study of cytotoxic CD8 clonotypes in ibrutinib-treated CLL. Profiling relied on immunoSEQ multiplex PCR, and the TCRdb table lists in-frame clones only, not all of them. The sample records approximately 60,000 clones, roughly 50% being singletons. Sequenced here: PBMCs, sampled at disease progression, from a patient treated with ibrutinib. The receptors originated from a human donor with chronic lymphocytic leukemia.

This clone was recorded a few times. J is TRBJ1-5 and V is TRBV2; 7 bases match TRBD1. With 8 bases clipped from V and 2 bases from J, the junction kept 9 bases outside the gene matches. The CDR3 sequence is 15 residues long. Germline V gene sequence: CDR1 SNHLY, CDR2 FYNNEI. CDR3 protein: CASSPGGTGNQPQHF. CDR3 nucleotide sequence: TGTGCCAGCTCTCCCGGGGGGACAGGCAATCAGCCCCAGCATTTT.

V gene TRBV5-8 combines with J gene TRBJ1-5; 8 nucleotides align to TRBD1. The ends lost 5 bases at V and 6 bases at J; junction bases unmatched: 13. The CDR3 contains 16 residues. The V gene's germline CDR1 is SGHTS and CDR2 YDEGEE. The CDR3 is CASSNPTGARRQPQHF. CDR3 nucleotide sequence: TGTGCCAGCAGTAACCCGACAGGGGCCCGGCGTCAGCCCCAGCATTTT.

The V gene is TRBV7-2, the J gene TRBJ1-6; D unresolved. Germline V gene lookup returns CDR1 SGHTA and CDR2 FQGNSA. Between the trimmed V and J ends, which lost 1 base and 8 bases, there was a span of 9 bases. There are 14 residues in the CDR3. The CDR3 sequence: CASSLVTGDSPLHF. In DNA form, the CDR3 reads TGTGCCAGCAGCTTAGTTACCGGGGATTCACCCCTCCACTTT.

The chain combines TRBV19 with TRBJ1-5; possibly TRBD1 for D (5 bases). V gave up 1 base and J gave up 6 bases, with 7 bases separating them. The CDR3 consists of 13 residues. Germline values: CDR1 LNHDA, CDR2 SQIVND (reference sequence). The CDR3 DNA reads TGTGCCAGTAGTATAGGCGGGGGTCAGCCCCAGCATTTT. Encoded protein: CASSIGGGQPQHF. Full variable domain (outside the CDR3, taken from reference TRBV19 and TRBJ1-5): DGGITQSPKYLFRKEGQNVTLSCEQNLNHDAMYWYRQDPGQGLRLIYYSQIVNDFQKGDIAEGYSVSREKKESFPLTVTSAQKNPTAFYLCASSIGGGQPQHFGDGTRLSIL.

The gene calls are TRBV9 and TRBJ1-5; D remains ambiguous. The V gene lost 5 bases and the J gene lost 5 bases, with 17 bases spanning the gap. Germline loops: CDR1 SGDLS, CDR2 YYNGEE. The CDR3 is 15 amino acids. The CDR3 here is CASSNNGYEDQPQHF. For the CDR3, the DNA is TGTGCCAGCAGTAACAACGGGTACGAGGATCAGCCCCAGCATTTT. The complete variable domain, with remaining parts taken from reference TRBV9 and TRBJ1-5, reads DSGVTQTPKHLITATGQRVTLRCSPRSGDLSVYWYQQSLDQGLQFLIQYYNGEERAKGNILERFSAQQFPDLHSELNLSSLELGDSALYFCASSNNGYEDQPQHFGDGTRLSIL.

This chain joins TRBV19 and TRBJ1-5, with D possibly matching TRBD1 (5 bases). The CDR3 totals 13 residues. V lost 6 bases and J lost 4, with 10 bases in between. The germline CDR1 and CDR2 sequences are LNHDA and SQIVND (reference sequence). The CDR3 bases are TGTGCCAGTAGGGGTCAGGGTAATCAGCCCCAGCATTTT. Its protein product is CASRGQGNQPQHF.

The sample holds one count of this clone. For the CDR3, the DNA is TGTGCCAGCTCCAGGGACGTTTGGGGCACTGAAGCTTTCTTT. Translation gives CASSRDVWGTEAFF. The V and J genes are TRBV6-5 and TRBJ1-1, with TRBD1 as a possible D gene (5 bases). V lost 8 bases and J 4 bases, leaving 17 bases between the germline ends. The CDR3 extends over 14 amino acids. The germline gives CDR1 MNHEY, CDR2 SVGAGI.